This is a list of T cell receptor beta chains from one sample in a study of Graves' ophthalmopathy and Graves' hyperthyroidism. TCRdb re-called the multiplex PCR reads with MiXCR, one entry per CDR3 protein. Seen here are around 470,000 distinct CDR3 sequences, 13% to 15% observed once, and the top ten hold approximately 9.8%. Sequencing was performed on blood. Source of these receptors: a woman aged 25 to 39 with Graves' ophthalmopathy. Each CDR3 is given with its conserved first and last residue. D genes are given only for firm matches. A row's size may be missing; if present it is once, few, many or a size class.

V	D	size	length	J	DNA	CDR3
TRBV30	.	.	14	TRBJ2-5	TGTGCCTGGAGTGGGTTTGGGGCCCAAGAGACCCAGTACTTC	CAWSGFGAQETQYF
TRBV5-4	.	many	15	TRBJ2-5	TGTGCCAGCAGCTCCCAAGGGCGAGGCGAGGAGACCCAGTACTTC	CASSSQGRGEETQYF
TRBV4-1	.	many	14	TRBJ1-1	TGCGCCAGCAGCCAAGATCTGGGGGCCGCTGAAGCTTTCTTT	CASSQDLGAAEAFF
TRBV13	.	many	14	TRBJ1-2	TGTGCCAGCAGCTTATTGAGGGCCCACAATGGCTACACCTTC	CASSLLRAHNGYTF
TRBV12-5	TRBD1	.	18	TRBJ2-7	TGTGCTAGTGGTTTGGTTAGGAGTCTGAGCCAGGGGGCCTACGAGCAGTACTTC	CASGLVRSLSQGAYEQYF
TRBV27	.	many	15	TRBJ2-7	TGTGCCAGCAGTGACCCACGCGGACGGTCCTACGAGCAGTACTTC	CASSDPRGRSYEQYF
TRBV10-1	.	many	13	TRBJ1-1	TGCGCCAGCGCGGAGACATTGAACACTGAAGCTTTCTTT	CASAETLNTEAFF
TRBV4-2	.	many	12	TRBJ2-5	TGTGCCAGCAGCCAAGATAAAGAGACCCAGTACTTC	CASSQDKETQYF
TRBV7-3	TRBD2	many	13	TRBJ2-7	TGTGCCAGCAGTCAAGGGACTAGCGGCGAGCAGTACTTC	CASSQGTSGEQYF
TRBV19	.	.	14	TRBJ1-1	TGTGCCAGTAGTATGGACATGGGGAGGAGTGAGGCTTTCTTT	CASSMDMGRSEAFF
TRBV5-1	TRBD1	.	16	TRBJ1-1	TGCGCCAGCAGCCAACGACAGGGACCCTGGGACACTGAAGCTTTCTTT	CASSQRQGPWDTEAFF
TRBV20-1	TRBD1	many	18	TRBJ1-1	TGCAGTGCTCGACCCTCGGGACAGGGGGCCATCAGGGCCACTGAAGCTTTCTTT	CSARPSGQGAIRATEAFF
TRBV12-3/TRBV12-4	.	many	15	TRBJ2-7	TGTGCCAGCAGTGATCATGGGGACCCCAACTACGAGCAGTACTTC	CASSDHGDPNYEQYF
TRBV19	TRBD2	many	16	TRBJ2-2	TGTGCCAGTAGTATGCTAGCGGGTAGGGGGACCGGGGAGCTGTTTTTT	CASSMLAGRGTGELFF
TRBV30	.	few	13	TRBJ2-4	TGTGCCTGGAGTGTCTGGGGAAAGGACATTAAGTACTTC	CAWSVWGKDIKYF
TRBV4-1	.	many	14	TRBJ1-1	TGCGCCAGCAGCCGTTATGGAGGGAACACTGAAGCTTTCTTT	CASSRYGGNTEAFF
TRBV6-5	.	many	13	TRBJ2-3	TGTGCCAGCAGTTCCTTCCCCACAGATACGCAGTATTTT	CASSSFPTDTQYF
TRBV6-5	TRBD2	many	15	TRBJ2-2	TGTGCCAGCATAGGGCTAGCGGGCCTAACCGGGGAGCTGTTTTTT	CASIGLAGLTGELFF
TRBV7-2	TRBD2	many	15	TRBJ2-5	TGTGCCAGCAGCTTAGTCTTGACTAGCGACGAGACCCAGTACTTC	CASSLVLTSDETQYF
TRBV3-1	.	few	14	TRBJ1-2	TGTGCCAGCAGCGAAACGACAGGTTCCTATGGCTACACCTTC	CASSETTGSYGYTF
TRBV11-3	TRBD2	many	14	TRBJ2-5	TGTGCCAGCAGCTTCCCAGCGGGAGCGGAGACCCAGTACTTC	CASSFPAGAETQYF
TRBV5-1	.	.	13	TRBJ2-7	TGCGCCAGCAGTAACCCGGGTGACTACGAGCAGTACTTC	CASSNPGDYEQYF
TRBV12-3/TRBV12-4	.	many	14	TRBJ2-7	TGTGCCAGCAGTCGGATGGAGTTCTCCTACGAGCAGTACTTC	CASSRMEFSYEQYF
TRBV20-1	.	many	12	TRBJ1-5	TGCAGTGCAAGGGCTACAGGACAGCCCCAGCATTTT	CSARATGQPQHF
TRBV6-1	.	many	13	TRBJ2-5	TGTGCCAGCAGCCGTCCGGACCAAGAGACCCAGTACTTC	CASSRPDQETQYF
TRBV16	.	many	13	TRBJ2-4	TGTGCCAGCAGCCAAATAGACAGTGACATTCAGTACTTC	CASSQIDSDIQYF
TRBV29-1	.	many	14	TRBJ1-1	TGCAGCGTTGCTTCAACAGGGAGTAGTACTGAAGCTTTCTTT	CSVASTGSSTEAFF
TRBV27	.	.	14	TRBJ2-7	TGTGTCAGCAGTTTAGGTGTCAGGAACTACGAGCAGTACTTC	CVSSLGVRNYEQYF
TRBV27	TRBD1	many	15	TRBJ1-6	TGTGCCAGCAGTCCAGCGGGACAGGGTTATTCACCCCTCCACTTT	CASSPAGQGYSPLHF
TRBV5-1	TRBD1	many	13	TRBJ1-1	TGCGCCAGCAGCTCTCAATGGACAGGGCACGCTTTCTTT	CASSSQWTGHAFF
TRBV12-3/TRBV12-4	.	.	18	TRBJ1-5	TGTGCCAGCAGTCCAAAACGCTGGGGAGGCTATAGCAATCAGCCCCAGCATTTT	CASSPKRWGGYSNQPQHF
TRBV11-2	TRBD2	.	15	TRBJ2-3	TGTGCCAGCAGCTTAAACGGGGGGGCGATAGATACGCAGTATTTT	CASSLNGGAIDTQYF
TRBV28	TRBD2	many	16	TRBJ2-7	TGTGCCAGCAGTTTCACACCTAGCGGTCTCTCCTACGAGCAGTACTTC	CASSFTPSGLSYEQYF
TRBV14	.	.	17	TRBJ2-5	TGTGCCAGCAGCCAAGCCGCGACGGAGTTCCACGTGGGGACCCAGTACTTC	CASSQAATEFHVGTQYF
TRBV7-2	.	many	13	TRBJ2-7	TGTGCCAGCAGCTTAACGACTAGAAACGAGCAGTACTTC	CASSLTTRNEQYF
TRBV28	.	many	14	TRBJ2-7	TGTGCCAGCACCGTCGCGGGACCCCCCAACGAGCAGTACTTC	CASTVAGPPNEQYF
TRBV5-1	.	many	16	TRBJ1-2	TGCGCCAGCAGCTTGGACGGACGAGGGCCTAACTATGGCTACACCTTC	CASSLDGRGPNYGYTF
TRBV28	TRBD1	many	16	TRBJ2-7	TGTGCCAGCAGTTTTAGGGACAGGGGGCAAGCCTACGAGCAGTACTTC	CASSFRDRGQAYEQYF
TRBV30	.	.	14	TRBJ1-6	TGTGCCTGGAGCACCGGGACCGAAAATTCACCCCTCCACTTT	CAWSTGTENSPLHF
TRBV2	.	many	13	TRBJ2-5	TGTGCCAGCACCCGGGTCCGATTGGAGACCCAGTACTTC	CASTRVRLETQYF
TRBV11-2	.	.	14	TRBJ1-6	TGTGCCAGCAGCTTAGCAAGAGAGAATTCACCCCTCCACTTT	CASSLARENSPLHF
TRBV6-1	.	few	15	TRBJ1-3	TGTGCCAGCACAGGTGGTCCTGGCTCTGGAAACACCATATATTTT	CASTGGPGSGNTIYF
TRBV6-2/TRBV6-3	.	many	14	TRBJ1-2	TGTGCCAGCACCTCGAGGGGGGCGACCTATGGCTACACCTTC	CASTSRGATYGYTF
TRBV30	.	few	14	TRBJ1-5	TGTGCCTGGAGTGGGGAGGTCAGCAATCAGCCCCAGCATTTT	CAWSGEVSNQPQHF
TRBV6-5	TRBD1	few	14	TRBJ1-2	TGTGCCAGCAGTTCCCACGACAGGGGCGGTGGCTACACCTTC	CASSSHDRGGGYTF
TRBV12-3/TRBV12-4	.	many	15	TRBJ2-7	TGTGCCAGCAGTTTCCGTTGGGCAGTCGGTCTCGAGCAGTACTTC	CASSFRWAVGLEQYF
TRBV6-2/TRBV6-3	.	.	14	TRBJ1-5	TGTGCCAGCACCTCGGAGTATAGCAATCAGCCCCAGCATTTT	CASTSEYSNQPQHF
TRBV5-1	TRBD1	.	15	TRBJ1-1	TGCGCCAGCAGCTTCCCAGCAGGGGGAAACACTGAAGCTTTCTTT	CASSFPAGGNTEAFF
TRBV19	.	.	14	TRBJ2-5	TGTGCCAGTAGTATGAATGGGGGACGAGAGACCCAGTACTTC	CASSMNGGRETQYF
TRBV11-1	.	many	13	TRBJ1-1	TGTGCCAGCCGGCAGGCACCAAACACTGAAGCTTTCTTT	CASRQAPNTEAFF
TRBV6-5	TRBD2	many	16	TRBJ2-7	TGTGCCAGCAGAGCCGGTTCTAGCGGGGGGTTCTACGAGCAGTACTTC	CASRAGSSGGFYEQYF
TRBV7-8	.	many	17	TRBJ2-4	TGTGCCAGCAGCTTAGAGGGCGGGGACTTAGCCAAAAACATTCAGTACTTC	CASSLEGGDLAKNIQYF
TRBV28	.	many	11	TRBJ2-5	TGTGCCAGCAGGACGAGGGAGACCCAGTACTTC	CASRTRETQYF
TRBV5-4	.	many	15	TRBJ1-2	TGTGCCAGCAGGGGGGGGACGGATTTTAACTATGGCTACACCTTC	CASRGGTDFNYGYTF
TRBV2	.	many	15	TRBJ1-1	TGTGCCAGCAGTGAATCGGATAAGGGGTGGGCTGAAGCTTTCTTT	CASSESDKGWAEAFF